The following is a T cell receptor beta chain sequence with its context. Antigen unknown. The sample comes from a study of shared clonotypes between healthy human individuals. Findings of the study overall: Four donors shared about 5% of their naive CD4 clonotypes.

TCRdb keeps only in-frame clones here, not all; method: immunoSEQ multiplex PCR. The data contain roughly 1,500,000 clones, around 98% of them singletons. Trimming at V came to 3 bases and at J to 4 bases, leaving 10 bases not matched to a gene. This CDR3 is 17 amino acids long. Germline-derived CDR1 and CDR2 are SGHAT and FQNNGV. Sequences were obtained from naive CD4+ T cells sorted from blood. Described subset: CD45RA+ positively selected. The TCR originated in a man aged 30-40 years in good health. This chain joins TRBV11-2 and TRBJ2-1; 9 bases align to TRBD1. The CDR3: CASSLRSGDRAYNEQFF. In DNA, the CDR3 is TGTGCCAGCAGCTTGCGTTCAGGGGACAGGGCGTACAATGAGCAGTTCTTC. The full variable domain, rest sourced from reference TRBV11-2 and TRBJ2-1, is EAGVAQSPRYKIIEKRQSVAFWCNPISGHATLYWYQQILGQGPKLLIQFQNNGVVDDSQLPKDRFSAERLKGVDSTLKIQPAKLEDSAVYLCASSLRSGDRAYNEQFFGPGTRLTVL.